This T cell receptor beta chain was recorded in a study of blood T cell repertoires in COVID-19. Study information: Donors in the United States, Italy and Spain gave samples during acute or convalescent COVID-19.

V lost 4 bases and J lost 6, with 6 bases in between. The CDR3 extends over 12 amino acids. Germline lookup yields CDR1 SEHNR and CDR2 FQNEAQ (reference sequence). Recruits, aged roughly 18 to 100 years, lived in 20 to 30 US areas. A case of COVID-19 had been met by exposed participants within 2 weeks before study entry. In the authors' workflow: Reference gene primer amplification in the assay estimated nucleated cell counts. Clones were sequenced by immunoSEQ multiplex PCR, and TCRdb holds only the in-frame ones, with some missing. V and J calls and clone size come straight from that table; D and trimming were deduced from the DNA. The sample holds fewer than 350,000 clones; about 91% are singletons and the top ten take 2.5% to 3%.

This TCR derives from a man aged 35 to 55 who had been exposed to COVID-19. J is TRBJ1-4 and V is TRBV7-9; D unresolved. The sequenced sample consisted of PBMCs or T cells enriched from blood (not recorded which). The CDR3 DNA reads TGTGCCAGCAGCTCAGTTGATGAAAAACTGTTTTTT. Protein product: CASSSVDEKLFF. The full variable domain, its missing parts supplied by reference TRBV7-9 and TRBJ1-4, is DTGVSQNPRHKITKRGQNVTFRCDPISEHNRLYWYRQTLGQGPEFLTYFQNEAQLEKSRLLSDRFSAERPKGSFSTLEIQRTEQGDSAMYLCASSSVDEKLFFGSGTQLSVL.